This T cell receptor (beta chain) was sequenced in a study of blood T cell repertoires in COVID-19. As handled by the study authors: Estimated nucleated cell counts came from reference gene primer amplification. Sequencing was performed with immunoSEQ multiplex PCR; in TCRdb, only in-frame clones are kept and a portion is missing. That table supplies the V and J calls and clone size; D and trimming were determined from the DNA. Altogether about 200,000 clones are present, roughly 85% being singletons, with the ten largest covering around 4.9%. Germline CDR1 is SNHLY and CDR2 is FYNNEI. The CDR3 spans 13 residues. V lost 5 bases to trimming and J lost 4 bases, with 11 bases between them.

The chain uses TRBV2 and TRBJ1-2; TRBD1 might be the D (5 bases). Sequenced input: peripheral blood. This sequence was found in a woman aged 80 or over with acute or convalescent COVID-19. CDR3 in amino acids: CASSYQGGYGYTF. The CDR3 DNA is TGTGCCAGCAGTTATCAGGGCGGCTATGGCTACACCTTC.